This TCR beta chain derives from a study of shared clonotypes between healthy human individuals. The CDR3 has 16 residues. V lost 4 bases and J 3 bases, leaving 19 bases between the germline ends. CDR1 SNHLY and CDR2 FYNNEI come from the germline V gene. The method was immunoSEQ multiplex PCR; TCRdb's version includes in-frame clones alone and lacks a portion of them. The sample holds approximately 2.1 million clones, approximately 95% seen once. The sample was naive CD4+ T cells from PBMCs. The subset was: CD45RA+ positively selected. The sequence came from a man younger than 30 in good health. Some clones in this sample may be carry-over from other donors' samples. This sequence joins TRBV2 and TRBJ2-7, with D possibly being TRBD2 (6 bases). CDR3 sequence reads: CASSVPTGARLYEQYF. CDR3 DNA sequence: TGTGCCAGCAGTGTCCCGACGGGAGCGCGGCTCTACGAGCAGTACTTC. The full variable domain, with the rest looked up from reference TRBV2 and TRBJ2-7, is EPEVTQTPSHQVTQMGQEVILRCVPISNHLYFYWYRQILGQKVEFLVSFYNNEISEKSEIFDDQFSVERPDGSNFTLKIRSTKLEDSAMYFCASSVPTGARLYEQYFGPGTRLTVT.